Below are 31 T cell receptor beta chains sequenced from a single sample in a study of cytomegalovirus exposure and HLA in healthy donors. Primers: 60 Vbeta forward and 13 Jbeta reverse. The protocol was immunoSEQ multiplex PCR, while the TCRdb copy is restricted to in-frame clones and leaves out a portion. The sample's table shows about 33,000 clones. The source material was PBMCs. The receptors derive from a woman aged 40-49 years in good health and CMV-seropositive.

The rearrangement links TRBV7-9 to TRBJ2-5, with D tentatively TRBD1 (6 bases). CDR3 length: 13 residues. The V and J ends lost 5 bases and 4 bases respectively, with 11 bases between them. Germline V gene sequence: CDR1 SEHNR, CDR2 FQNEAQ (reference sequence). In DNA form, the CDR3 reads TGTGCCAGCAGCACTCAGGGGCTAGAGACCCAGTACTTC. It is translated as CASSTQGLETQYF.

The chain has TRBV13 and TRBJ2-7; tentatively, D is TRBD1 (6 bases). The CDR3 runs 13 residues. V was trimmed by 4 bases and J by 4 bases, leaving 11 bases between them. Germline CDR1 PRHDT, CDR2 FYEKMQ (reference sequence). The CDR3: CASSSRQVYEQYF. The DNA of the CDR3 is TGTGCCAGCAGCTCACGACAGGTTTACGAGCAGTACTTC.

V usage is TRBV9 and J usage is TRBJ2-3; D gene uncertain. The V gene's germline CDR1 is SGDLS and CDR2 YYNGEE. This CDR3 has 15 amino acids. The germline V and J ends were trimmed by 3 bases and 2 bases, with 13 bases remaining between them. The chain's CDR3 is CASSAYGELTDTQYF. The CDR3 coding sequence is TGTGCCAGCAGCGCCTATGGAGAACTCACAGATACGCAGTATTTT.

This chain joins TRBV5-8 and TRBJ1-5; no reliable D call. The CDR3 runs to 15 residues. The V and J ends lost 5 bases and 0 bases respectively, with 12 bases between them. In germline, CDR1 is SGHTS, CDR2 YDEGEE. As DNA, the CDR3 is TGTGCCAGCAGGTTCCACCGGTATAGCAATCAGCCCCAGCATTTT. It yields the protein CASRFHRYSNQPQHF.

The CDR3 region has the DNA TGTGCCAGCAGCGGTAAGGGGGGGGGATACATGAACACTGAAGCTTTCTTT. Its protein is CASSGKGGGYMNTEAFF. The gene calls are TRBV27 and TRBJ1-1, with a possible D match to TRBD1 (6 bases). Germline V lookup: CDR1 MNHEY, CDR2 SMNVEV (reference sequence). The length of the CDR3 is 17 residues. With 6 bases removed from V and 0 bases from J, the gap between germline ends came to 20 bases.

This chain connects TRBV4-1 to TRBJ1-1; D possibly corresponds to TRBD1 (6 bases). The CDR3 spans 16 residues. V lost 3 bases to trimming and J lost 0 bases, with 14 bases between them. The germline gives CDR1 MGHRA, CDR2 YSYEKL. CDR3 region: CASSHEMGQLNTEAFF. The CDR3 nucleotides are TGCGCCAGCAGCCATGAGATGGGACAACTGAACACTGAAGCTTTCTTT.

The rearrangement uses TRBV2 and TRBJ2-7, with D possibly matching TRBD1 (6 bases). This CDR3 spans 12 amino acids. Germline CDR1 is SNHLY and CDR2 is FYNNEI. V was cut by 10 bases and J by 5 bases, with 15 bases left in between. CDR3 region: CAIRFNRDEQYF. CDR3 sequence (DNA): TGTGCCATCCGCTTTAACAGGGACGAGCAGTACTTC.

The chain uses TRBV28 and TRBJ1-6; 7 bases fit TRBD1. Germline V lookup: CDR1 MDHEN, CDR2 SYDVKM. Trimming cost V 1 base and J 5 bases; bases outside gene matches: 5. The CDR3 consists of 16 residues. CDR3: CASSLSADRNNSPLHF. The CDR3 nucleotides are TGTGCCAGCAGTTTATCCGCGGACAGGAATAATTCACCCCTCCACTTT. Based on the CDR3 plus reference TRBV28 and TRBJ1-6, the full variable domain is DVKVTQSSRYLVKRTGEKVFLECVQDMDHENMFWYRQDPGLGLRLIYFSYDVKMKEKGDIPEGYSVSREKKERFSLILESASTNQTSMYLCASSLSADRNNSPLHFGNGTRLTVT.

The chain uses TRBV7-6 and TRBJ2-1; the D gene is possibly TRBD1 (5 bases). V was clipped by 2 bases and J by 3 bases, with 17 bases between them. The germline CDR1 and CDR2 sequences are SGHVS and FNYEAQ. The CDR3 covers 17 residues. The DNA of the CDR3 is TGTGCCAGCAGCTTAAGCTTAACAGGCCGGTTCTACAATGAGCAGTTCTTC. As protein: CASSLSLTGRFYNEQFF.

The chain joins TRBV7-2 to TRBJ1-5; D possibly corresponds to TRBD1 (5 bases). The CDR3 covers 15 residues. The ends were cut back, 1 base at V and 4 bases at J, with 11 bases in the middle. CDR1 and CDR2 (germline): SGHTA, FQGNSA. The CDR3 region is CASSLGGRQNQPQHF. CDR3 DNA sequence: TGTGCCAGCAGCTTAGGGGGGAGGCAAAATCAGCCCCAGCATTTT.

The genes are TRBV29-1 and TRBJ1-5; no reliable D call. This CDR3 has 13 amino acids. V gave up 3 bases and J gave up 4 bases, with 10 bases separating them. Germline values: CDR1 SQVTM, CDR2 ANQGSEA. CDR3 sequence: CSVDSGDNQPQHF. CDR3 in DNA: TGCAGCGTTGATAGCGGGGATAATCAGCCCCAGCATTTT.

In the case of this clone: An end of the junction differs from the germline gene, which may be a read error. CDR3 loop: CAGSVAGGISYEQYF. The CDR3 DNA follows: TGTGCCGGGAGCGTGGCGGGAGGGATCTCCTACGAGCAGTACTTC. The gene calls are TRBV30 and TRBJ2-7, with 9 bases matching TRBD2. This CDR3 has 15 amino acids. The germline CDR1 and CDR2 sequences are GTSNPN and SVGIG (reference sequence).

J is TRBJ2-3 and V is TRBV18; no clear D gene. Germline loops: CDR1 KGHSH, CDR2 LQKENI. The V gene lost 1 base and the J gene lost 3 bases, with 14 bases spanning the gap. The CDR3 has 16 amino acids. Here the CDR3 DNA reads TGTGCCAGCTCACCACGAAGGCAGACTGCAACAGATACGCAGTATTTT. This gives the protein CASSPRRQTATDTQYF.

The rearrangement joins TRBV18 to TRBJ2-5; 11 bases agree with TRBD2. The junction had 6 bases not matched to a gene; V was cut back by 3 bases and J by 6 bases. The CDR3 has 15 amino acids. Germline-derived CDR1 and CDR2 are KGHSH and LQKENI. Here the CDR3 reads CASSPTSGSVKTQYF. The CDR3, as DNA: TGTGCCAGCTCACCCACTAGCGGGAGCGTAAAGACCCAGTACTTC. Filled out from reference TRBV18 and TRBJ2-5, the complete variable domain reads NAGVMQNPRHLVRRRGQEARLRCSPMKGHSHVYWYRQLPEEGLKFMVYLQKENIIDESGMPKERFSAEFPKEGPSILRIQQVVRGDSAAYFCASSPTSGSVKTQYFGPGTRLLVL.

The chain uses TRBV25-1 and TRBJ2-5; D possibly corresponds to TRBD1 (5 bases). Trimming removed 4 bases from V and 4 bases from J, with 10 bases in between. This CDR3 has 13 residues. Germline CDR1 is MGHDK and CDR2 is SYGVNS. The chain's CDR3 is CASSAVTGETQYF. The CDR3, as DNA: TGTGCCAGCAGTGCGGTCACAGGAGAGACCCAGTACTTC.

V and J are TRBV18 and TRBJ1-1, with D hard to call. The CDR3 is 13 amino acids. Per the germline V gene, CDR1 is KGHSH and CDR2 is LQKENI. With 3 bases removed from V and 2 bases from J, the gap between germline ends came to 7 bases. The CDR3 protein is CASSPAVNTEAFF. The CDR3 nucleotides are TGTGCCAGCTCACCCGCGGTCAACACTGAAGCTTTCTTT.

This chain links TRBV30 with TRBJ2-5; a weak D match, TRBD1 (5 bases). The closer fit of TRBJ2-7 to the DNA end suggests the J call may be wrong. This CDR3 spans 12 amino acids. CDR1 is GTSNPN, CDR2 SVGIG, per germline (reference sequence). Here the CDR3 reads CAWSAGPYEQYF. The CDR3 nucleotides are TGTGCCTGGAGTGCAGGGCCCTACGAGCAGTACTTC.

This chain links TRBV19 with TRBJ2-1, with TRBD2 matching over 13 bases. V trimming: 8 bases; J trimming: 5 bases; junction bases outside the gene matches: 3. CDR1 and CDR2 (germline): LNHDA, SQIVND (reference sequence). CDR3 length equals 14 residues. DNA of the CDR3: TGTGCCAGTGGACTAGCGGGAGTGGACAATGAGCAGTTCTTC. Encoded protein: CASGLAGVDNEQFF.

V is TRBV25-1 and J is TRBJ1-5; 8 nucleotides align to TRBD1. Germline V gene lookup returns CDR1 MGHDK and CDR2 SYGVNS. The CDR3 is 14 residues long. The V segment lost 5 bases and the J segment 7 bases; nucleotides outside the gene matches: 7. The CDR3 protein is CASSPQGAVQPQHF. In DNA, the CDR3 is TGTGCCAGCAGTCCTCAGGGGGCCGTACAGCCCCAGCATTTT.

This chain uses TRBV7-9 with TRBJ2-5; possibly TRBD1 for D (6 bases). Germline V gives CDR1 SEHNR, CDR2 FQNEAQ (reference sequence). The CDR3 runs 16 residues. The V and J ends lost 5 bases and 1 base respectively, with 17 bases between them. For the CDR3, the DNA is TGTGCCAGCAGCGCGCTTCCGGGACACTTCCAAGAGACCCAGTACTTC. This sequence encodes CASSALPGHFQETQYF. The full variable domain, in which reference TRBV7-9 and TRBJ2-5 provide the parts outside the CDR3, is DTGVSQNPRHKITKRGQNVTFRCDPISEHNRLYWYRQTLGQGPEFLTYFQNEAQLEKSRLLSDRFSAERPKGSFSTLEIQRTEQGDSAMYLCASSALPGHFQETQYFGPGTRLLVL.

V usage is TRBV13 and J usage is TRBJ2-7; D uncertain. The CDR3 covers 14 residues. Trimming left V 3 bases short and J 4 bases short, with 13 bases between. Germline V gives CDR1 PRHDT, CDR2 FYEKMQ (reference sequence). CDR3 sequence: CASSFDRVVYEQYF. For the CDR3, the DNA is TGTGCCAGCAGCTTTGATCGGGTTGTGTACGAGCAGTACTTC.

This chain connects TRBV5-4 to TRBJ2-7; 11 nucleotides match TRBD2. CDR1 and CDR2 (germline): SGHNT, YYREEE (reference sequence). The CDR3 consists of 16 residues. Trimming cost V 0 bases and J 0 bases; bases outside gene matches: 2. Written as DNA, the CDR3 is TGTGCCAGCAGCTTGGGACTAGCGGGACACTCCTACGAGCAGTACTTC. It yields the protein CASSLGLAGHSYEQYF. The full variable domain, rest sourced from reference TRBV5-4 and TRBJ2-7, is ETGVTQSPTHLIKTRGQQVTLRCSSQSGHNTVSWYQQALGQGPQFIFQYYREEENGRGNFPPRFSGLQFPNYSSELNVNALELDDSALYLCASSLGLAGHSYEQYFGPGTRLTVT.

As to this clone: At the DNA level, this CDR3 is encoded by other sequences in the same sample as well. The chain has TRBV6-6 and TRBJ1-5; D might be TRBD1 (6 bases). CDR3 size: 12 residues. Trimming pared 6 bases from V and 6 bases from J, leaving 9 bases between. The germline gives CDR1 MNHNY, CDR2 SVGAGI (reference sequence). The CDR3 bases are TGTGCCAGCAGCAGGGGCGGTCAGCCCCAGCATTTT. The encoded protein is CASSRGGQPQHF.

The chain is built from TRBV13 and TRBJ2-2; TRBD1 aligns across 9 bases. V was pared by 4 bases and J by 4 bases, with 1 base of the junction left unmatched. This CDR3 is built from 14 residues. CDR1 and CDR2 from the germline V gene are PRHDT and FYEKMQ (reference sequence). The CDR3 nucleotides are TGTGCCAGCAGCTCGACAGGGGGCACCGGGGAGCTGTTTTTT. Translated: CASSSTGGTGELFF.

The rearrangement joins TRBV4-2 to TRBJ1-4, with 7 bases aligning to TRBD1. V was pared by 1 base and J by 7 bases, with 6 bases of the junction left unmatched. The germline CDR1 and CDR2 sequences are LGHNA and YNFKEQ. CDR3 length: 15 residues. CDR3 in amino acids: CASSQVTQGGEKLFF. CDR3 DNA: TGTGCCAGCAGCCAAGTAACCCAGGGGGGTGAAAAACTGTTTTTT.

The chain recombines TRBV5-8 with TRBJ2-5, with D perhaps matching TRBD1 (5 bases). Germline loops: CDR1 SGHTS, CDR2 YDEGEE. CDR3 size: 15 residues. V lost 2 bases, J lost 2 bases, and 13 bases lay in between. CDR3 DNA sequence: TGTGCCAGCAGCTTATTCGGCAGGGATCAAGAGACCCAGTACTTC. Translation gives CASSLFGRDQETQYF.

The gene calls are TRBV7-9 and TRBJ1-6; 7 bases agree with TRBD1. The J segment lost 9 bases and the V segment lost 3 bases, leaving 8 bases of the junction unmatched. The germline CDR1 and CDR2 sequences are SEHNR and FQNEAQ (reference sequence). This CDR3 contains 15 residues. CDR3: CASSFLTGVASPLHF. The CDR3 DNA follows: TGTGCCAGCAGCTTTCTTACAGGGGTTGCTTCACCCCTCCACTTT.

The chain employs TRBV7-2 and TRBJ2-2; 9 nucleotides match TRBD1. CDR1 and CDR2 (germline): SGHTA, FQGNSA. The CDR3 extends over 15 amino acids. J lost 0 bases, V lost 6 bases, and 2 bases had no gene match. The CDR3 spells CASRWDRANTGELFF. The CDR3 coding sequence is TGTGCCAGCAGATGGGACAGGGCGAACACCGGGGAGCTGTTTTTT.

The chain carries TRBV19 and TRBJ2-2; 13 bases are shared with TRBD2. V trimming: 7 bases; J trimming: 7 bases; junction bases outside the gene matches: 9. Germline V gene sequence: CDR1 LNHDA, CDR2 SQIVND (reference sequence). The CDR3 length is 16 residues. The CDR3 region has the DNA TGTGCCAGTAACCCCCGCCGACTAGCGGGAGGCGGGGAGCTGTTTTTT. It encodes CASNPRRLAGGGELFF.

V and J are TRBV5-1 and TRBJ2-3; weak D call: TRBD2 (5 bases). Per germline, CDR1 SGHRS and CDR2 YFSETQ. The CDR3 length is 15 residues. Trimming removed 3 bases at V and 0 bases at J, with 11 bases between. Here the CDR3 reads CASSSSGTSTDTQYF. CDR3 DNA: TGCGCCAGCAGCTCAAGCGGAACTAGCACAGATACGCAGTATTTT.

The rearrangement uses TRBV28 and TRBJ1-5, with 8 bases aligning to TRBD1. V lost 3 bases, J lost 8 bases, and 15 bases stayed unmatched. The CDR3 spans 17 residues. Germline lookup yields CDR1 MDHEN and CDR2 SYDVKM. This CDR3 is CASSFFGTGSFQKPQHF. CDR3 DNA sequence: TGTGCCAGCAGTTTTTTCGGGACAGGAAGTTTTCAGAAGCCCCAGCATTTT.